This TCR beta chain emerged from a study of T cells in Graves' hyperthyroidism and ophthalmopathy. Study overall: Peripheral blood was collected at initial diagnosis, before any treatment. Whole-study results and caveats: By a 13 V-J model, ophthalmopathy was set apart from stable hyperthyroidism.

It was considered stable Graves' hyperthyroidism when ophthalmopathy did not progress within 18 months. Diagnosis rested on symptoms, serum thyroxine and TRAb, thyroid ultrasound, and orbital computed tomography. The CDR3 regions of TCR beta were amplified from RNA transcripts. Initially, a first-round RT-PCR of the TCR CDR3 employed the HTBI primer set. One entry per CDR3 protein results from TCRdb running MiXCR on the multiplex PCR reads. The sample shows hundreds of thousands of distinct CDR3 sequences, just over 35% of them seen only once. As concerns this clonotype: Its antigen is not identified.

J lost 8 bases, V lost 6 bases, and 9 bases had no gene match. Germline assignment: CDR1 ENHRY and CDR2 SYGVKD. The CDR3 spans 13 residues. Sequenced sample: blood. This chain links TRBV10-3 with TRBJ1-2; 7 positions match TRBD1. The clonotype originates from a woman in her 40s with Graves' hyperthyroidism. CDR3 DNA: TGTGCCATCAGGGAGACAGGGTCCGGGGGCTACACCTTC. This translates into CAIRETGSGGYTF.